The present T cell receptor beta chain was sequenced within a study of blood T cell repertoires in COVID-19. Libraries were prepared by immunoSEQ multiplex PCR; TCRdb keeps only in-frame clonotypes and omits some of them. The sample has about 200,000 clones; 83% are singletons. Per the germline V gene, CDR1 is LGHNA and CDR2 is YSLEER. Trimming left V 0 bases short and J 1 base short, with 13 bases between. CDR3 length: 17 residues. Sequencing was performed on peripheral blood. This chain joins TRBV4-3 and TRBJ2-4, with TRBD2 as a possible D gene (6 bases). The sequence came from a middle-aged woman with active or convalescent COVID-19. The CDR3 DNA sequence: TGCGCCAGCAGCCAAGAGCGAACTGGGGGGGCCAAAAACATTCAGTACTTC. This encodes CASSQERTGGAKNIQYF.